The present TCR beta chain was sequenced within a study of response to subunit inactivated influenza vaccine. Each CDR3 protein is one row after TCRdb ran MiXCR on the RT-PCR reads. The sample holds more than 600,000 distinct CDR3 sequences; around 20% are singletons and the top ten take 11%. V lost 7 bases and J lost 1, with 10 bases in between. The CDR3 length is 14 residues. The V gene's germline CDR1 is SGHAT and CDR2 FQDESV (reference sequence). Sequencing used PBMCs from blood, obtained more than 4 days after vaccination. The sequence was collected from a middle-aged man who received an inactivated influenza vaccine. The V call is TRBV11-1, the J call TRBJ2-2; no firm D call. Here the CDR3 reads CASTPDQNTGELFF. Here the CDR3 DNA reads TGTGCCAGCACCCCGGACCAGAACACCGGGGAGCTGTTTTTT.